Only one count was recorded for the clone carrying this TCR beta chain. The data derive from a study of blood T cell repertoires in COVID-19. As for the study in general: Some COVID-19 samples were acute and others convalescent; all came from the United States, Italy and Spain.

In the authors' methods: For nucleated cells, counts were estimated from reference gene primer amplification. The assay was immunoSEQ multiplex PCR, and TCRdb's table has in-frame clones only and misses some. That table furnishes V, J and clone size, whereas the DNA furnished D and trimming. The table includes 40,000 or so clones, 92% detected once. The germline gives CDR1 SGHTA, CDR2 FQGNSA. Trimming shortened V by 4 bases and J by 7 bases, and 5 bases separated the two germline ends. The CDR3 has 11 amino acids. Sequencing input: peripheral blood. The chain links TRBV7-2 to TRBJ1-3; D unclear. The source is a human donor in a cohort sampled during active COVID-19. The CDR3 sequence: CASSSQNTIYF. In DNA, the CDR3 is TGTGCCAGCAGCTCCCAGAACACCATATATTTT. The variable domain in full, completed from reference TRBV7-2 and TRBJ1-3, reads GAGVSQSPSNKVTEKGKDVELRCDPISGHTALYWYRQSLGQGLEFLIYFQGNSAPDKSGLPSDRFSAERTGGSVSTLTIQRTQQEDSAVYLCASSSQNTIYFGEGSWLTVV.